The clone carrying this TCR beta chain was seen just once. Germline-derived CDR1 and CDR2 are SGDLS and YYNGEE. With 4 bases clipped from V and 6 bases from J, the junction kept 4 bases outside the gene matches. This CDR3 is built from 14 residues. The sample originates from a study of blood T cell repertoires in COVID-19. Study context: Samples came from the United States, Italy and Spain, spanning acute and convalescent COVID-19. PBMCs, B-cell-depleted T cells, or T cells provided the cDNA or gDNA that made up the material.

Original processing notes: Amplification of reference gene primers provided the estimated nucleated cell counts. Sequenced by immunoSEQ multiplex PCR; TCRdb stores in-frame clones only, minus some. Clonal size and the V and J genes are those of that table, whereas D and trimming came from the DNA. The repertoire includes some 19,000 clones, 75% to 90% of them detected once, and 13% sits in the top ten. The clonotype was recovered from a man between 60 and 70 years old with active COVID-19. The chain joins TRBV9 to TRBJ1-6, with 7 bases that match TRBD1. Sequenced sample: peripheral blood. The CDR3 loop reads CASSPRDSNSPLHF. The CDR3 bases are TGTGCCAGCAGCCCCCGGGACAGTAATTCACCCCTCCACTTT.